A single sample is the source of the 21 T cell receptor beta chains below, sequenced in a study of identical twins. TCRdb re-called the 5' RACE reads with MiXCR, one entry per CDR3 protein. The repertoire holds fewer than 250,000 distinct CDR3 sequences, with approximately 6.8% as singletons. These data also featured in a second study, about yellow fever vaccine responses in identical twins.

The material sequenced was CD8+ T cells sorted from blood. Receptors originate from a woman younger than 35 in good health.

The gene calls are TRBV11-2 and TRBJ2-2, with D possibly TRBD1 on 5 matching bases. Trimming left V 1 base short and J 6 bases short, with 15 bases between. This CDR3 is built from 16 residues. CDR1 SGHAT and CDR2 FQNNGV come from the germline V gene. CDR3 in DNA: TGTGCCAGCAGCTTAGTTCCAGCCGCAGGGTCCGGGGAGCTGTTTTTT. Translated, it gives CASSLVPAAGSGELFF.

This clonotype was counted between two and nine times. The J gene is TRBJ1-1, the V gene TRBV27; the D gene is possibly TRBD1 (5 bases). The CDR3 has 15 residues. V lost 1 base, J lost 2 bases, and 11 bases lay in between. CDR1 is MNHEY and CDR2 is SMNVEV in the germline V gene (reference sequence). CDR3 loop: CASSLFGQGNTEAFF. In nucleotides, the CDR3 is TGTGCCAGCAGTTTATTTGGGCAGGGCAACACTGAAGCTTTCTTT.

The chain links TRBV19 to TRBJ2-1, with 7 bases aligning to TRBD1. Germline CDR1 reads LNHDA; CDR2 reads SQIVND (reference sequence). The CDR3 has 16 amino acids. The ends lost 3 bases at V and 7 bases at J; junction bases unmatched: 12. DNA for the CDR3: TGTGCCAGTAGTATTCATGGGGCAGGGGGAGAAAATGAGCAGTTCTTC. It is translated as CASSIHGAGGENEQFF.

This clonotype was counted at least ten times. The rearrangement joins TRBV4-2 to TRBJ2-5, with D possibly matching TRBD2 (6 bases). Looked up from germline, CDR1 is LGHNA and CDR2 is YNFKEQ. The CDR3 contains 17 residues. The V end lost 0 bases, the J end lost 4 bases, and 18 bases lay between the germline ends. The CDR3 DNA is TGTGCCAGCAGCCAAGATGAGTGGGCTAGCGAAGGAGAGACCCAGTACTTC. Encoded protein: CASSQDEWASEGETQYF.

This clonotype was picked up many times. The genes are TRBV29-1 and TRBJ1-1; no clear D gene. Germline CDR1 reads SQVTM; CDR2 reads ANQGSEA. The CDR3 contains 12 residues. V was clipped by 4 bases and J by 2 bases, with 8 bases between them. The CDR3 bases are TGCAGCGTTGTCTGGGGTAACACTGAAGCTTTCTTT. This gives the protein CSVVWGNTEAFF.

This clonotype appeared a few times. CDR3 nucleotides: TGTGCCAGCAGTCCCGGGACAGTCACCGAATGGGAGCAGTACTTC. As protein: CASSPGTVTEWEQYF. The V gene is TRBV28, the J gene TRBJ2-7, with TRBD1 matching over 7 bases. This CDR3 has 15 amino acids. Germline CDR1 is MDHEN and CDR2 is SYDVKM. J was trimmed by 7 bases and V by 5 bases; bases with no gene match: 14. The full variable domain, its missing parts supplied by reference TRBV28 and TRBJ2-7, is DVKVTQSSRYLVKRTGEKVFLECVQDMDHENMFWYRQDPGLGLRLIYFSYDVKMKEKGDIPEGYSVSREKKERFSLILESASTNQTSMYLCASSPGTVTEWEQYFGPGTRLTVT.

This clonotype was counted a few times. The V and J genes are TRBV20-1 and TRBJ2-1; D is perhaps TRBD2 (6 bases). V lost 5 bases to trimming and J lost 7 bases, with 21 bases between them. The germline V gene has CDR1 DFQATT and CDR2 SNEGSKA (reference sequence). CDR3 length: 15 residues. CDR3 sequence: CSASTSGTYPNEQFF. The CDR3 nucleotides are TGCAGTGCTTCTACGTCCGGGACTTATCCAAATGAGCAGTTCTTC.

In its sample, this clonotype was seen a few times. The genes are TRBV9 and TRBJ2-7; 13 bases are a match to TRBD2. The CDR3 consists of 17 residues. Germline V gene lookup returns CDR1 SGDLS and CDR2 YYNGEE. Trimming removed 2 bases from V and 7 bases from J; junction bases left unmatched: 12. Written as DNA, the CDR3 is TGTGCCAGCAGCGTGGGGACTAGCGGGATTTGGACGGGTGAGCAGTACTTC. This sequence encodes CASSVGTSGIWTGEQYF.

This clonotype has only a few counts. The chain carries TRBV3-1 and TRBJ1-2; D is uncertain. The CDR3 extends over 14 amino acids. Trimming left V 5 bases short and J 2 bases short, with 12 bases between. Germline lookup yields CDR1 LGHDT and CDR2 YNNKEL (reference sequence). The CDR3 loop reads CASSFGDRNYGYTF. DNA of the CDR3: TGTGCCAGCAGCTTTGGGGATCGCAACTATGGCTACACCTTC. The complete variable domain, with remaining parts taken from reference TRBV3-1 and TRBJ1-2, reads DTAVSQTPKYLVTQMGNDKSIKCEQNLGHDTMYWYKQDSKKFLKIMFSYNNKELIINETVPNRFSPKSPDKAHLNLHINSLELGDSAVYFCASSFGDRNYGYTFGSGTRLTVV.

This chain uses TRBV29-1 with TRBJ1-1, with D uncertain. Germline V gene lookup returns CDR1 SQVTM and CDR2 ANQGSEA. CDR3 length: 12 residues. In DNA form, the CDR3 reads TGCCTGGGCACGGGCATGAACACTGAAGCTTTCTTT. Its protein is CLGTGMNTEAFF.

The rearrangement joins TRBV27 to TRBJ1-4; maybe TRBD1 (6 bases). CDR1 is MNHEY, CDR2 SMNVEV, per germline (reference sequence). Trimming pared 6 bases from V and 5 bases from J, leaving 19 bases between. This CDR3 has 16 amino acids. CDR3 region: CASSPSRGRSNEKLFF. CDR3 bases: TGTGCCAGCAGCCCATCCAGGGGTCGATCCAATGAAAAACTGTTTTTT.

V and J are TRBV27 and TRBJ1-1; weak D call: TRBD1 (6 bases). This CDR3 region has 11 residues. The germline V gene encodes CDR1 MNHEY and CDR2 SMNVEV (reference sequence). Trimming left V 11 bases short and J 7 bases short, with 14 bases between. The CDR3, as DNA: TGTGCCGCCCTTGAGGGGGGTGAAGCTTTCTTT. Its protein product is CAALEGGEAFF.

The rearrangement uses TRBV3-1 and TRBJ2-5, with D perhaps TRBD1 (5 bases). Germline assignment: CDR1 LGHDT and CDR2 YNNKEL (reference sequence). This CDR3 has 15 amino acids. Trimming removed 1 base at V and 5 bases at J, with 14 bases between. The CDR3 sequence: CASSQGLTVWETQYF. CDR3 DNA: TGTGCCAGCAGCCAAGGATTGACAGTTTGGGAGACCCAGTACTTC.

The chain recombines TRBV14 with TRBJ2-1; 7 positions match TRBD1. V lost 4 bases and J lost 5; bases outside the gene matches: 2. Germline loops: CDR1 SGHDN, CDR2 FVKESK. The CDR3 loop spans 13 amino acids. CDR3 amino acids: CASSPDRNNEQFF. CDR3 bases: TGTGCCAGCAGCCCGGACAGGAACAATGAGCAGTTCTTC.

The rearrangement uses TRBV2 and TRBJ1-1; no firm D call. With 4 bases removed from V and 7 bases from J, the gap between germline ends came to 13 bases. The germline gives CDR1 SNHLY, CDR2 FYNNEI. This CDR3 has 13 amino acids. The chain's CDR3 is CASSVGNPLEAFF. Here the CDR3 DNA reads TGTGCCAGCAGTGTAGGTAACCCACTTGAAGCTTTCTTT.

This chain joins TRBV4-1 and TRBJ2-7, with D perhaps TRBD1 (5 bases). The CDR3 runs to 14 residues. V gave up 0 bases and J gave up 3 bases, with 9 bases separating them. The germline CDR1 and CDR2 sequences are MGHRA and YSYEKL. The chain's CDR3 is CASSQEAGNYEQYV. CDR3 sequence (DNA): TGCGCCAGCAGCCAAGAGGCAGGGAACTACGAGCAGTACGTC.

The table lists this clonotype with a few counts. The chain links TRBV28 to TRBJ2-5; D remains ambiguous. Germline V CDR1 and CDR2: MDHEN, SYDVKM. Trimming removed 8 bases from V and 4 bases from J, with 14 bases in between. This CDR3 contains 13 residues. This CDR3 is CASGRGNAETQYF. The CDR3 DNA follows: TGTGCCAGCGGCCGTGGAAATGCAGAGACCCAGTACTTC.

At least ten counts were recorded for this clonotype. The CDR3: CASDGTYTGELFF. CDR3 DNA sequence: TGTGCCAGCGACGGGACTTACACCGGGGAGCTGTTTTTT. V is TRBV7-9 and J is TRBJ2-2, with D maybe TRBD2 (6 bases). There are 13 residues in the CDR3. V lost 8 bases and J lost 3, with 10 bases in between. Per the germline V gene, CDR1 is SEHNR and CDR2 is FQNEAQ (reference sequence). Variable domain in full (rest from reference TRBV7-9 and TRBJ2-2): DTGVSQNPRHKITKRGQNVTFRCDPISEHNRLYWYRQTLGQGPEFLTYFQNEAQLEKSRLLSDRFSAERPKGSFSTLEIQRTEQGDSAMYLCASDGTYTGELFFGEGSRLTVL.

Only a few counts were recorded for this clonotype. This chain connects TRBV12-3 or TRBV12-4 to TRBJ1-2, with unresolved D. Between the trimmed V and J ends, which lost 6 bases and 8 bases, there was a span of 16 bases. The CDR3 is 13 amino acids. The CDR3 DNA reads TGTGCCAGCAGCCTCGCTCCCGCCGACGGCTACACCTTC. Its translation: CASSLAPADGYTF.

This rearrangement joins TRBV15 to TRBJ2-6; no firm D call. The CDR3 runs to 14 residues. Trimming left V 0 bases short and J 2 bases short, with 2 bases between. In germline, CDR1 is LNHNV, CDR2 YYDKDF (reference sequence). CDR3 residues: CATSRDAGANVLTF. The CDR3 bases are TGTGCCACCAGCAGAGATGCTGGGGCCAACGTCCTGACTTTC.

This clonotype was counted many times. The gene calls are TRBV4-1 and TRBJ2-7, with 8 nucleotides matching TRBD2. The CDR3 totals 15 residues. J gave up 2 bases and V 1 base, and 4 bases lay outside the gene matches. CDR1 is MGHRA and CDR2 is YSYEKL in the germline V gene. The CDR3 coding sequence is TGCGCCAGCAGCCAAGGCCGGGGGGGCCCCTACGAGCAGTACTTC. It yields the protein CASSQGRGGPYEQYF.